This T cell receptor (beta chain) was sequenced for a study of cytomegalovirus exposure and HLA in healthy donors. CDR3 length equals 16 residues. The J segment lost 0 bases and the V segment lost 11 bases, leaving 12 bases of the junction unmatched. In germline, CDR1 is SNHLY, CDR2 FYNNEI. Points on this clone: Its antigen is unknown.

Study conclusions and caveats: The study reported that TCR beta sequences accurately predicted HLA-A and HLA-B alleles in most subjects.

PCR was performed using 60 Vbeta and 13 Jbeta primers. The assay was immunoSEQ multiplex PCR, and TCRdb's table has in-frame clones only and misses some. Among some 180,000 clones listed, about 83% were seen once. Sequenced sample: PBMCs. The chain couples TRBV2 to TRBJ1-4, with 7 bases matching TRBD1. This TCR derives from a man aged 40-49 years in good health and CMV-seropositive. The CDR3 DNA is TGTGCCGGTAGCCGGGACAGACTTACAACTAATGAAAAACTGTTTTTT. The encoded protein is CAGSRDRLTTNEKLFF.